The next 15 T cell receptor beta chains were all read from a single sample in a study of blood T cell repertoires in COVID-19. Method: immunoSEQ multiplex PCR; TCRdb's copy keeps in-frame clones and lacks some. Counted here are 240,000 or so clones, approximately 90% occurring once; the ten biggest clones make up approximately 7.5%. Material for sequencing was peripheral blood. These receptors were obtained from a man aged 55-75 years who had recovered from COVID-19.

The rearrangement uses TRBV15 and TRBJ2-4, with TRBD2 matching over 7 bases. In germline, CDR1 is LNHNV, CDR2 YYDKDF (reference sequence). The CDR3 length is 13 residues. V shed 1 base, J shed 11 bases, and the junction held 5 bases outside the gene matches. CDR3 DNA: TGTGCCACCAGCAGAGGTCTCCGGGAGGTTCAGTACTTC. Residues: CATSRGLREVQYF.

J is TRBJ2-7 and V is TRBV27; 7 bases fit TRBD2. Germline V gene lookup returns CDR1 MNHEY and CDR2 SMNVEV (reference sequence). V lost 5 bases, J lost 3 bases, and 4 bases stayed unmatched. The CDR3 covers 13 residues. The CDR3 protein is CASSRGTIYEQYF. DNA of the CDR3: TGTGCCAGCAGTCGAGGGACTATCTACGAGCAGTACTTC.

The rearrangement uses TRBV7-2 and TRBJ2-1; D is ambiguous. Trimming cost V 5 bases and J 6 bases, with 14 bases left between them. Germline V gene sequence: CDR1 SGHTA, CDR2 FQGNSA. The CDR3 has 14 amino acids. This CDR3 reads CASSLRWAGNEQFF. In DNA, the CDR3 is TGTGCCAGCAGCCTAAGATGGGCTGGCAATGAGCAGTTCTTC. Full variable domain (missing parts from reference TRBV7-2 and TRBJ2-1): GAGVSQSPSNKVTEKGKDVELRCDPISGHTALYWYRQSLGQGLEFLIYFQGNSAPDKSGLPSDRFSAERTGGSVSTLTIQRTQQEDSAVYLCASSLRWAGNEQFFGPGTRLTVL.

The rearrangement uses TRBV3-1 (or the pseudogene TRBV3-2) and TRBJ1-4; D gene uncertain. Trimming cost V 5 bases and J 2 bases, with 9 bases left between them. From germline, CDR1 is LGHDT and CDR2 YNNKEL (reference sequence). The length of the CDR3 is 14 residues. The CDR3 nucleotides read TGTGCCAGCAGCGGTCAGGATACTAATGAAAAACTGTTTTTT. Protein sequence: CASSGQDTNEKLFF.

This chain links TRBV9 with TRBJ1-1; D perhaps matches TRBD1 (5 bases). Germline CDR1 reads SGDLS; CDR2 reads YYNGEE. The CDR3 covers 16 residues. V was clipped by 0 bases and J by 2 bases, with 14 bases between them. CDR3 nucleotide sequence: TGTGCCAGCAGCGTAGTGGGGGGATCCGGAAACACTGAAGCTTTCTTT. Its translation: CASSVVGGSGNTEAFF.

This sequence joins TRBV7-9 and TRBJ2-7; 12 bases are shared with TRBD2. Unmatched junction bases numbered 7, after V lost 1 base and J lost 0 bases. Germline loops: CDR1 SEHNR, CDR2 FQNEAQ (reference sequence). This CDR3 region has 18 residues. CDR3 loop: CASSLGASGGASSYEQYF. The DNA of the CDR3 is TGTGCCAGCAGCTTAGGAGCTAGCGGGGGGGCGAGCTCCTACGAGCAGTACTTC.

This sequence joins TRBV5-5 and TRBJ1-2; D remains ambiguous. V gave up 0 bases and J gave up 2 bases, with 11 bases separating them. CDR3 length: 15 residues. Germline loops: CDR1 SGHKS, CDR2 YYEKEE (reference sequence). The CDR3 nucleotides read TGTGCCAGCAGCTTGGAACGGGGAATAAACTATGGCTACACCTTC. It specifies CASSLERGINYGYTF.

The chain joins TRBV6-1 to TRBJ1-2, with D perhaps TRBD1 (5 bases). The CDR3 has 14 amino acids. V dropped 0 bases and J dropped 4 bases, with 9 bases sitting between them. Germline CDR1 is MNHNS and CDR2 is SASEGT. As DNA, the CDR3 is TGTGCCAGCAGTGAAGCGAGGGGAGGCTATGGCTACACCTTC. This sequence encodes CASSEARGGYGYTF.

The chain couples TRBV9 to TRBJ1-2, with TRBD1 as a possible D gene (5 bases). Deletions cut 4 bases from V and 5 bases from J, with 15 bases between. This CDR3 has 14 residues. Germline-derived CDR1 and CDR2 are SGDLS and YYNGEE. In nucleotides, the CDR3 is TGTGCCAGCAGCCCGAATGGGGGGAGGTATGGCTACACCTTC. Protein: CASSPNGGRYGYTF. Looking up the rest from reference TRBV9 and TRBJ1-2 gives the full variable domain: DSGVTQTPKHLITATGQRVTLRCSPRSGDLSVYWYQQSLDQGLQFLIQYYNGEERAKGNILERFSAQQFPDLHSELNLSSLELGDSALYFCASSPNGGRYGYTFGSGTRLTVV.

This chain uses TRBV28 with TRBJ1-2; possibly TRBD1 for D (5 bases). This CDR3 has 15 residues. Germline lookup yields CDR1 MDHEN and CDR2 SYDVKM. Trimming took off 7 bases at V and 4 bases at J, with 19 bases between the two ends. The CDR3 region is CASTGGRENRYGYTF. CDR3 DNA sequence: TGTGCCAGCACCGGGGGGAGGGAGAACCGCTATGGCTACACCTTC.

The chain is built from TRBV7-9 and TRBJ1-3, with a tentative D call TRBD1 (6 bases). The germline gives CDR1 SEHNR, CDR2 FQNEAQ (reference sequence). The CDR3 is made up of 17 amino acids. V lost 2 bases and J 1 base, leaving 15 bases between the germline ends. The CDR3 DNA reads TGTGCCAGCAGCTTACTCCAGGGGCTGGCGTCTGGAAACACCATATATTTT. It yields the protein CASSLLQGLASGNTIYF.

The chain recombines TRBV30 with TRBJ2-4; TRBD2 matches at 7 bases. The CDR3 has 15 residues. V trimming: 0 bases; J trimming: 0 bases; junction bases outside the gene matches: 2. The germline gives CDR1 GTSNPN, CDR2 SVGIG (reference sequence). Here the CDR3 DNA reads TGTGCCTGGAGTGTAGGGAGGGGAGCCAAAAACATTCAGTACTTC. It codes for CAWSVGRGAKNIQYF.

This CDR3 is CASKTGQLDSSSGANVLTF. The CDR3 DNA sequence: TGCGCCAGCAAAACGGGACAGTTGGACTCAAGCTCTGGGGCCAACGTCCTGACTTTC. The chain joins TRBV5-1 to TRBJ2-6; 7 nucleotides align to TRBD1. Germline assignment: CDR1 SGHRS and CDR2 YFSETQ. This CDR3 region has 19 residues. V shed 6 bases, J shed 0 bases, and the junction held 15 bases outside the gene matches.

The chain combines TRBV7-2 with TRBJ2-1; TRBD2 aligns across 7 bases. The J segment lost 15 bases and the V segment lost 2 bases, leaving 13 bases of the junction unmatched. The germline gives CDR1 SGHTA, CDR2 FQGNSA. The CDR3 is 14 amino acids. CDR3 sequence: CASSLRVGGGRGFF. As DNA, the CDR3 is TGTGCCAGCAGCTTACGGGTTGGCGGTGGGAGGGGGTTCTTC.

This clone was observed once. The chain carries TRBV11-1 and TRBJ2-7, with TRBD1 identical over 10 bases. Trimming removed 5 bases from V and 3 bases from J; junction bases left unmatched: 10. The CDR3 consists of 16 residues. The V gene's germline CDR1 is SGHAT and CDR2 FQDESV (reference sequence). For the CDR3, the DNA is TGTGCCAGCAGCCGAATACCGGGACAGGGGTTCTACGAGCAGTACGTC. Translating gives CASSRIPGQGFYEQYV.